This T cell receptor (beta chain) was sequenced during a study of breast tumors, draining lymph nodes, adjacent tissues. Findings and limits, study-wide: Tumor TCR diversity was below lymph nodes but above nontumor tissue.

Comments on this clonotype: Its antigen is as yet unknown. This likely comes from a read error, as the CDR3 has no conserved phenylalanine or tryptophan at its end.

The CDR3 has 15 amino acids. The germline gives CDR1 SGHTA, CDR2 FQGNSA. Breast cancer patients provided tissue from their axillary draining lymph nodes. TCRdb called the multiplex PCR reads again in MiXCR, with one record for every CDR3 protein. The sample includes around 300,000 distinct CDR3 sequences, around 30% of them seen just once. The sequence derives from a female donor with breast cancer. Some clones in this sample may be carry-over from other donors' samples. V usage is TRBV7-2 and J usage is TRBJ2-3, with D tentatively TRBD2 (5 bases). Sequencing was done on a sample of axillary lymph node tissue. CDR3 residues: CAGSPTPGSTDTQYL. CDR3 DNA sequence: TGTGCCGGCAGCCCCACCCCGGGGAGCACAGATACGCAGTATCTT.